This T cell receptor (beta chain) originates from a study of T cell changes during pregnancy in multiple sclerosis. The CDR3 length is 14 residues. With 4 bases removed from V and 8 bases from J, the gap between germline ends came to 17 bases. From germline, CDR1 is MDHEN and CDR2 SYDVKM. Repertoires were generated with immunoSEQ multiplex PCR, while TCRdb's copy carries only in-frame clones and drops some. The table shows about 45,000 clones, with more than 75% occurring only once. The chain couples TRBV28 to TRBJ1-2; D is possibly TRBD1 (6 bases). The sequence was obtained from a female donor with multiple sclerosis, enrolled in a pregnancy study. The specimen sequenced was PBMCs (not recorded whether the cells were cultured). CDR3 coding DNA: TGTGCCAGCAGTTCAGAATTCTCAGGGGCGGGCTACACCTTC. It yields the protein CASSSEFSGAGYTF.